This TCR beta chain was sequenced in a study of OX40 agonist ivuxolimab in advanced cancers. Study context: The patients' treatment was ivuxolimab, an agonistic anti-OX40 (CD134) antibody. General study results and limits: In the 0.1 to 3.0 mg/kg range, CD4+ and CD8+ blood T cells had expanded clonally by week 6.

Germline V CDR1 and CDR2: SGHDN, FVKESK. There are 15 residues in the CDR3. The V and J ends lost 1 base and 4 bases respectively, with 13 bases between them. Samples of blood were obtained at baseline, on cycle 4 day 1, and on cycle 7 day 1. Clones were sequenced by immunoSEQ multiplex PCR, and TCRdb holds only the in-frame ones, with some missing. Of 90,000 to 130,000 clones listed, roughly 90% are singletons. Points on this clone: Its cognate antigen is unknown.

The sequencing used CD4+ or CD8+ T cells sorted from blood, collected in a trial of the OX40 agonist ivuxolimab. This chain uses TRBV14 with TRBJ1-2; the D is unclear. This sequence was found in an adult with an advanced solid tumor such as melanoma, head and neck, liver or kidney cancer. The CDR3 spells CASSQVSDPPYGYTF. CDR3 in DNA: TGTGCCAGCAGCCAAGTTTCCGACCCGCCCTATGGCTACACCTTC. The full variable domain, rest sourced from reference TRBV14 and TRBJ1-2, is EAGVTQFPSHSVIEKGQTVTLRCDPISGHDNLYWYRRVMGKEIKFLLHFVKESKQDESGMPNNRFLAERTGGTYSTLKVQPAELEDSGVYFCASSQVSDPPYGYTFGSGTRLTVV.